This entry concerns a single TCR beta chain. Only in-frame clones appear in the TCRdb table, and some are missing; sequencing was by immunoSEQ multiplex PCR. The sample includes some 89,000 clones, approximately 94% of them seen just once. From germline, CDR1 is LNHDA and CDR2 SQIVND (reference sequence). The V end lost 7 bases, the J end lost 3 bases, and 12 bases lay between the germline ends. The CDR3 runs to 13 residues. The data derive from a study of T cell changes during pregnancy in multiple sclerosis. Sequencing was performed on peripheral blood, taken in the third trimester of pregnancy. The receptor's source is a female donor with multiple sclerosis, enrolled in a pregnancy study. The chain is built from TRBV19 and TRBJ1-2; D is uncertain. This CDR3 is CASKRSGDYGYTF. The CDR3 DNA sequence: TGTGCCAGTAAACGGTCGGGAGACTATGGCTACACCTTC. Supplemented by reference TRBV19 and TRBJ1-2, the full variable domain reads DGGITQSPKYLFRKEGQNVTLSCEQNLNHDAMYWYRQDPGQGLRLIYYSQIVNDFQKGDIAEGYSVSREKKESFPLTVTSAQKNPTAFYLCASKRSGDYGYTFGSGTRLTVV.